The rows below give T cell receptor beta chains drawn from one sample of a study of regulatory T cells in long-lasting Graves disease. MiXCR, applied by TCRdb to the multiplex PCR reads, yields one record per CDR3 protein. The data contain 400,000 to 500,000 distinct CDR3 sequences, 16% of them seen just once; the ten biggest clones take up around 10%. This same sample was also taken into another study, of T cells in Graves' hyperthyroidism and ophthalmopathy.

Sequencing used peripheral blood mononuclear cells (PBMCs), obtained at new diagnosis, from a patient treated with antithyroid drugs. The receptors shown here come from a young woman with Graves disease. Each CDR3 is given with its conserved first and last residue. The D gene is left open where the match is weak. Size tells how often a clone was seen (once, few, many) or the class of an expanded clone, and some rows leave it out.

>TRBV24-1|TRBJ2-3|TRBD1|many|14
CATRAGGGGPTQYF
TGTGCCACCAGAGCAGGGGGCGGAGGCCCCACGCAGTATTTT
>TRBV7-6|TRBJ2-1|-|many|14
CASSARESMNEQFF
TGTGCCAGCAGCGCGAGGGAGAGTATGAATGAGCAGTTCTTC
>TRBV10-3|TRBJ2-1|TRBD2|many|17
CAISESPFSGRDNEQFF
TGTGCCATCAGTGAGTCGCCCTTTAGCGGGAGAGACAATGAGCAGTTCTTC
>TRBV2|TRBJ2-7|TRBD2|-|18
CASSDLGEGSVLSYEQYF
TGTGCCAGCAGTGACTTGGGGGAGGGGTCGGTACTTTCCTACGAGCAGTACTTC
>TRBV28|TRBJ1-2|-|many|13
CASSLGRIYGYTF
TGTGCCAGCAGTTTAGGGCGGATCTATGGCTACACCTTC
>TRBV4-1|TRBJ1-4|-|-|16
CASSQGLLTGWENLFF
TGCGCCAGCAGCCAAGGACTCCTTACAGGCTGGGAAAATCTGTTTTTT
>TRBV7-8|TRBJ2-3|-|many|14
CASSLGLGTDTQYF
TGTGCCAGCAGCTTAGGGCTAGGCACAGATACGCAGTATTTT
>TRBV6-2/TRBV6-3|TRBJ2-7|-|many|19
CASSYSIPISGPSSYEQYF
TGTGCCAGCAGTTACTCGATACCCATAAGCGGGCCTAGCTCCTACGAGCAGTACTTC
>TRBV2|TRBJ1-6|TRBD1|many|14
CASRPGQGSSPLHF
TGTGCCAGCAGGCCGGGACAGGGATCTTCACCCCTCCACTTT
>TRBV29-1|TRBJ1-2|-|-|14
CSVEVHLGPYGYTF
TGCAGCGTTGAAGTGCACCTCGGGCCCTATGGCTACACCTTC
>TRBV3-1|TRBJ1-1|-|many|13
CASSRGGVTEAFF
TGTGCCAGCAGCCGTGGAGGGGTCACTGAAGCTTTCTTT
>TRBV7-9|TRBJ1-1|-|many|14
CASSLGGGMTEAFF
TGTGCCAGCAGCCTGGGGGGAGGGATGACTGAAGCTTTCTTT
>TRBV27|TRBJ2-5|-|few|12
CASRTAQETQYF
TGTGCCAGCCGGACAGCTCAAGAGACCCAGTACTTC
>TRBV6-1|TRBJ2-7|-|many|11
CATRRLYEQYF
TGTGCCACCCGACGGCTCTACGAGCAGTACTTC
>TRBV7-2|TRBJ1-5|-|many|13
CASAGVAAGTQHF
TGTGCCAGCGCGGGCGTCGCTGCAGGCACCCAGCATTTT
>TRBV11-1|TRBJ2-2|-|-|15
CASSPGTVNTRELFF
TGTGCCAGCAGCCCCGGGACGGTAAACACCCGGGAGCTGTTTTTT
>TRBV15|TRBJ2-5|-|-|16
CATSRAGRPGYETQYF
TGTGCCACCAGCAGAGCGGGTCGGCCGGGGTACGAGACCCAGTACTTC
>TRBV7-8|TRBJ1-5|-|many|15
CASSRGAGNNQPQHF
TGTGCCAGCAGCCGAGGGGCAGGGAACAATCAGCCCCAGCATTTT
>TRBV7-8|TRBJ2-7|-|few|13
CASSSRWEYEQYF
TGTGCCAGCAGCTCCCGATGGGAGTACGAGCAGTACTTC
>TRBV13|TRBJ2-7|-|many|14
CASSLGYRGGEQYF
TGTGCCAGCAGCTTAGGTTACAGGGGAGGCGAGCAGTACTTC
>TRBV7-2|TRBJ2-2|-|many|16
CASRVGGGTNTGELFF
TGTGCCAGCAGGGTAGGGGGTGGGACGAACACCGGGGAGCTGTTTTTT
>TRBV7-9|TRBJ1-3|-|many|14
CASSLAGSGNTIYF
TGTGCCAGCAGCTTAGCAGGGAGCGGAAACACCATATATTTT
>TRBV19|TRBJ2-1|TRBD2|once|18
CASSYNTGTSGNYNEQFF
TGTGCCAGTAGTTATAATACCGGGACTAGCGGGAACTACAATGAGCAGTTCTTC
>TRBV6-1|TRBJ2-1|TRBD2|few|15
CASSVGLAGVGEQFF
TGTGCCAGCAGCGTTGGACTAGCGGGAGTAGGTGAGCAGTTCTTC
>TRBV11-1|TRBJ1-1|TRBD1|-|17
CASSQKQGAGLNTEAFF
TGTGCCAGCAGCCAAAAACAGGGGGCTGGATTAAACACTGAAGCTTTCTTT
>TRBV2|TRBJ1-5|TRBD1|large|16
CASSGQGWGGNQPQHF
TGCGCCAGCAGTGGACAGGGGTGGGGGGGCAATCAGCCCCAGCATTTT
>TRBV27|TRBJ2-1|TRBD1|many|14
CASGRQGGYNEQFF
TGTGCCAGCGGTCGACAGGGGGGTTACAATGAGCAGTTCTTC
>TRBV5-1|TRBJ1-1|-|many|16
CASSEAPGQTNTEAFF
TGCGCCAGCAGCGAAGCTCCAGGACAGACGAACACTGAAGCTTTCTTT
>TRBV5-4|TRBJ2-3|-|many|16
CASSRFEGVITDTQYF
TGTGCCAGCAGTCGCTTTGAGGGAGTGATCACAGATACGCAGTATTTT
>TRBV29-1|TRBJ2-3|TRBD2|many|14
CSVCLAGNTDTQYF
TGCAGCGTTTGCCTAGCGGGGAACACAGATACGCAGTATTTT
>TRBV7-8|TRBJ2-5|TRBD2|many|13
CASSRSGSETQYF
TGTGCCAGCAGCCGGAGCGGGAGTGAGACCCAGTACTTC
>TRBV7-6|TRBJ2-1|-|-|14
CASSIRLVGDEQFF
TGTGCCAGCAGCATAAGACTAGTCGGCGATGAGCAGTTCTTC
>TRBV28|TRBJ2-2|-|few|16
CASSFYKGTNTGELFF
TGTGCCAGCAGTTTCTACAAGGGAACCAACACCGGGGAGCTGTTTTTT
>TRBV6-2/TRBV6-3|TRBJ2-1|-|many|15
CASSEAGEAYNEQFF
TGTGCCAGCAGTGAAGCAGGGGAGGCTTACAATGAGCAGTTCTTC
>TRBV12-3/TRBV12-4|TRBJ1-1|TRBD1|-|12
CASSLGQGEAFF
TGTGCCAGCAGTTTAGGACAGGGTGAAGCTTTCTTT
>TRBV3-1|TRBJ1-4|-|many|13
CASSQPGTEKLFF
TGTGCCAGCAGCCAACCCGGGACCGAAAAACTGTTTTTT
>TRBV11-3|TRBJ2-2|TRBD1|once|16
CASSQGDRGVTGELFF
TGTGCCAGCAGCCAAGGTGACAGGGGGGTCACCGGGGAGCTGTTTTTT
>TRBV15|TRBJ2-1|-|-|14
CATSLGGNVNEQFF
TGTGCCACTTCCTTGGGCGGGAACGTCAATGAGCAGTTCTTC
>TRBV5-1|TRBJ2-5|-|-|15
CASSWRPSEEETQYF
TGCGCCAGCAGCTGGCGCCCGAGCGAGGAAGAGACCCAGTACTTC
>TRBV9|TRBJ2-1|TRBD2|many|17
CASSVGTSGTSYNEQFF
TGTGCCAGCAGCGTAGGGACTAGCGGGACTTCCTACAATGAGCAGTTCTTC
>TRBV6-5|TRBJ2-3|TRBD2|few|18
CASSYSIRLATAGDTQYF
TGTGCCAGCAGTTACTCGATCCGACTAGCGACAGCGGGAGATACGCAGTATTTT
>TRBV20-1|TRBJ2-3|-|many|13
CSARYPGTDTQYF
TGCAGTGCTAGGTATCCGGGCACAGATACGCAGTATTTT
>TRBV20-1|TRBJ1-3|TRBD1|-|19
CSARGQGHLTKFSGNTIYF
TGCAGTGCTAGAGGACAGGGACACCTTACAAAATTCTCTGGAAACACCATATATTTT
>TRBV29-1|TRBJ2-7|-|-|17
CSVEGAHGGLGGYEQYF
TGCAGCGTTGAAGGGGCCCACGGCGGACTTGGGGGCTACGAGCAGTACTTC
>TRBV28|TRBJ1-1|-|many|13
CASIPGAGPEAFF
TGTGCCAGCATCCCGGGGGCAGGGCCTGAAGCTTTCTTT
>TRBV12-3/TRBV12-4|TRBJ2-1|TRBD2|many|14
CASSLTSGYNEQFF
TGTGCCAGCAGCTTAACTAGCGGGTACAATGAGCAGTTCTTC
>TRBV28|TRBJ1-5|-|many|13
CASSLPFGQPQHF
TGTGCCAGCAGTTTGCCCTTCGGTCAGCCCCAGCATTTT
>TRBV11-2|TRBJ2-2|-|many|14
CASSLEVYTGELFF
TGTGCCAGCAGCTTAGAGGTTTACACCGGGGAGCTGTTTTTT
>TRBV19|TRBJ1-5|-|-|15
CASSISGRLNQPQHF
TGTGCCAGTAGTATATCCGGACGGCTCAATCAGCCCCAGCATTTT
>TRBV7-6|TRBJ1-1|-|many|13
CASSPAVNTEAFF
TGTGCCAGCAGCCCCGCAGTCAACACTGAAGCTTTCTTT
>TRBV11-2|TRBJ2-7|TRBD2|many|16
CASSLGGLAGVYEQYF
TGTGCCAGCAGCTTAGGGGGACTAGCGGGAGTGTACGAGCAGTACTTC
>TRBV20-1|TRBJ2-3|TRBD2|many|18
CSASSLASGVSSTDTQYF
TGCAGTGCTAGTAGTTTAGCAAGCGGGGTTTCTAGCACAGATACGCAGTATTTT
>TRBV11-2|TRBJ2-2|TRBD2|few|17
CASSFALLAGYTGELFF
TGTGCCAGCAGCTTTGCCCTTCTAGCGGGTTACACCGGGGAGCTGTTTTTT